The 11 T cell receptor beta chains below were found in one sample sequenced in a study of vaccination and CD4 T cells after COVID-19. Documented treatment: approximately nine-day PBMC culture with coronavirus spike peptide pools or control peptides (ViraFEST assay). Cultured CD4+ T cell DNA was sequenced using the Oncomine TCR Beta short-read assay. One entry per CDR3 protein, called by TCRdb with MiXCR from the PCR reads. Among about 19,000 distinct CDR3 sequences listed, 45% to 50% were seen once. For these TCRs, the target antigens are not known. The sequencing input was CD4+ T cells from blood, cultured in vitro. These TCRs come from a human donor who had recovered from COVID-19.

The chain links TRBV6-5 to TRBJ1-6, with D perhaps TRBD1 (5 bases). CDR3 length: 13 amino acids. V lost 2 bases and J 6 bases, leaving 5 bases between the germline ends. Germline V lookup: CDR1 MNHEY, CDR2 SVGAGI. The CDR3 DNA reads as TGTGCCAGCAGTTACGACAGTAATTCACCCCTCCACTTT. Amino acids: CASSYDSNSPLHF.

The V gene is TRBV18, the J gene TRBJ2-3; the match to TRBD2 covers 13 bases. Germline values: CDR1 KGHSH, CDR2 LQKENI. Trimming cost V 5 bases and J 5 bases; bases outside gene matches: 4. CDR3 size: 15 residues. The CDR3: CASSGLAGALDTQYF. CDR3 nucleotides: TGTGCCAGCTCAGGACTAGCGGGAGCGTTAGATACGCAGTATTTT.

The V and J genes are TRBV19 and TRBJ2-2, with D possibly TRBD2 on 6 matching bases. Looked up from germline, CDR1 is LNHDA and CDR2 is SQIVND (reference sequence). The CDR3 loop spans 15 amino acids. V gave up 6 bases and J gave up 7 bases, with 18 bases separating them. The chain's CDR3 is CASRRLDAGGGELFF. The DNA for the CDR3 is TGTGCCAGTAGAAGACTGGACGCCGGGGGCGGGGAGCTGTTTTTT.

This clonotype occurred a few times. The rearrangement links TRBV20-1 to TRBJ2-7, with 14 nucleotides matching TRBD2. There are 16 residues in the CDR3. V shed 0 bases and J 5 bases; nucleotides not matched to a gene: 6. CDR1 is DFQATT, CDR2 SNEGSKA, per germline (reference sequence). Here the CDR3 DNA reads TGCAGTGCTAGAGATCCCGGGACTAGCGGGAGAAACGAGCAGTACTTC. It translates to CSARDPGTSGRNEQYF.

The rearrangement joins TRBV6-1 to TRBJ2-3; TRBD1 matches at 10 bases. V was clipped by 5 bases and J by 3 bases; unmatched bases: 5. In germline, CDR1 is MNHNS, CDR2 SASEGT. The CDR3 is made up of 15 amino acids. The CDR3 loop is CASSRDRGSTDTQYF. CDR3 coding DNA: TGTGCCAGCAGTAGGGACAGGGGATCAACAGATACGCAGTATTTT.

This clonotype was counted a few times. The chain uses TRBV20-1 and TRBJ1-5; D possibly corresponds to TRBD1 (5 bases). The germline V gene has CDR1 DFQATT and CDR2 SNEGSKA (reference sequence). The V end lost 2 bases, the J end lost 1 base, and 6 bases lay between the germline ends. This CDR3 contains 13 residues. In DNA form, the CDR3 reads TGCAGTGCTAGATGGGGGAGCAATCAGCCCCAGCATTTT. This sequence encodes CSARWGSNQPQHF.

The chain's CDR3 is CASSLGQVAGELFF. CDR3 nucleotides: TGTGCCAGCAGCTTGGGCCAGGTGGCCGGGGAGCTGTTTTTT. The chain employs TRBV5-4 and TRBJ2-2; unclear D gene. The CDR3 is made up of 14 amino acids. Germline-derived CDR1 and CDR2 are SGHNT and YYREEE (reference sequence). Trimming left V 0 bases short and J 6 bases short, with 9 bases between.

V is TRBV7-6 and J is TRBJ1-5; D unresolved. V was cut by 5 bases and J by 1 base, with 6 bases left in between. The CDR3 sequence is 13 residues long. Germline V gene lookup returns CDR1 SGHVS and CDR2 FNYEAQ. CDR3 sequence reads: CASSLTSNQPQHF. As DNA, the CDR3 is TGTGCCAGCAGCCTTACAAGCAATCAGCCCCAGCATTTT.

This clonotype was picked up a small number of times. The gene calls are TRBV7-8 and TRBJ2-7; TRBD2 matches 8 bases. The V segment lost 5 bases and the J segment 0 bases; nucleotides outside the gene matches: 9. The CDR3 contains 16 residues. The germline V gene encodes CDR1 SGHVS and CDR2 FQNEAQ. The CDR3 here is CASSRRQRETSYEQYF. CDR3 DNA: TGTGCCAGCAGCCGCCGGCAGCGGGAGACCTCCTACGAGCAGTACTTC.

The chain carries TRBV20-1 and TRBJ2-3; D might be TRBD2 (6 bases). Trimming left V 6 bases short and J 1 base short, with 11 bases between. This CDR3 region has 13 residues. Germline lookup yields CDR1 DFQATT and CDR2 SNEGSKA (reference sequence). The chain's CDR3 is CSAEPGGTDTQYF. The CDR3 DNA is TGCAGTGCCGAACCGGGGGGCACAGATACGCAGTATTTT.

There are a few counts of this clonotype. This chain connects TRBV6-1 to TRBJ1-1, with D perhaps TRBD1 (6 bases). The germline V and J ends were trimmed by 8 bases and 5 bases, with 18 bases remaining between them. The V gene's germline CDR1 is MNHNS and CDR2 SASEGT. The CDR3 runs 14 residues. The CDR3 nucleotides are TGTGCCAGCGGCAGGGTGGGGGCGAGGACTGAAGCTTTCTTT. Its protein product is CASGRVGARTEAFF.